This T cell receptor beta chain derives from a study of T-cell reconstitution after alpha-beta-depleted transplantation in children. Notes on the study in general: The main origin of T-cell counts and diversity one year after transplant was newly produced T cells.

Germline CDR1 is SGHRS and CDR2 is YFSETQ. V lost 7 bases and J 2 bases, leaving 16 bases between the germline ends. The CDR3 length is 14 residues. This clonotype is medium-sized by share. Its antigen remains unidentified. Unique molecular identifiers were incorporated when the TCRbeta library was constructed. A single record per CDR3 protein comes from TCRdb applying MiXCR to the PCR reads. Counted here are thousands of distinct CDR3 sequences, roughly 24% occurring once; the ten biggest clones make up around 35%. The V and J genes are TRBV5-1 and TRBJ2-7; D unresolved. Sequencing was performed on PBMCs, mostly from graft donor cells, taken 60 days after TCRalphabeta/CD19-depleted stem cell transplant. The sequence was collected from a male patient between 2 and 15 years old who had a stem cell transplant for acute lymphoblastic leukemia, so the T cells may come from the graft donor. The CDR3 coding sequence is TGCGCCAGCGCCGAGGCAGCGCCCACCTACGAGCAGTACTTC. This sequence encodes CASAEAAPTYEQYF.